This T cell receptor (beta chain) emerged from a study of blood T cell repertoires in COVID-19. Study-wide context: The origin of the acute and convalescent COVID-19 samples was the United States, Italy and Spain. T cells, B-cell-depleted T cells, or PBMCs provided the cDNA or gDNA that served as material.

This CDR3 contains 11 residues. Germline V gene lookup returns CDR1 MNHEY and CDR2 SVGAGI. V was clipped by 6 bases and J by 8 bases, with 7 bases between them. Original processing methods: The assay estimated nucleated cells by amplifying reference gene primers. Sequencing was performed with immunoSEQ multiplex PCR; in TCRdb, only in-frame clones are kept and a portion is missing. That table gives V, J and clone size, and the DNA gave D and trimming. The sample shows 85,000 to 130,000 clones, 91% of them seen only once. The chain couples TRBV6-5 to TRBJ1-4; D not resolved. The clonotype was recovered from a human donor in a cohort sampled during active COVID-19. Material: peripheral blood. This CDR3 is CASRVREKLFF. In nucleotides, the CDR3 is TGTGCCAGCAGAGTACGGGAAAAACTGTTTTTT.